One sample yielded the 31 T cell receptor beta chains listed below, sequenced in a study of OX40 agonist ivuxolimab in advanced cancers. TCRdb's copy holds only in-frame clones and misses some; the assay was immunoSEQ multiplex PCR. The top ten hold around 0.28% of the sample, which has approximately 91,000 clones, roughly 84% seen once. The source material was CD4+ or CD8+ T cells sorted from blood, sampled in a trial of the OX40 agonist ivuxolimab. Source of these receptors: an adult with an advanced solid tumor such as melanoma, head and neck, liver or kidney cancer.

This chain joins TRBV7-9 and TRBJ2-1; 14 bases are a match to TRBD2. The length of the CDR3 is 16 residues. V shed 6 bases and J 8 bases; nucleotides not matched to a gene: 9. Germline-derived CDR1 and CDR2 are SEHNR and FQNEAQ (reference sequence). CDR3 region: CASSPGLAGGRDEQFF. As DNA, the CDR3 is TGTGCCAGCAGTCCCGGACTAGCGGGGGGTAGGGATGAGCAGTTCTTC.

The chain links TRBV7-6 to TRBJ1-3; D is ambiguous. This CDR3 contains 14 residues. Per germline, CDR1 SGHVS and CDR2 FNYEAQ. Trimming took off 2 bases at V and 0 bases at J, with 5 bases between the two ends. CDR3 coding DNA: TGTGCCAGCAGCTTACGGAACTCTGGAAACACCATATATTTT. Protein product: CASSLRNSGNTIYF.

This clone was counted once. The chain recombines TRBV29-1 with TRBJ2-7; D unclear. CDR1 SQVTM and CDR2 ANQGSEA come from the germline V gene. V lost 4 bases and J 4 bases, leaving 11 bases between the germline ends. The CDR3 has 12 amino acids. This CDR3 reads CSVGATRYEQYF. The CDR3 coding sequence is TGCAGCGTTGGTGCGACCCGGTACGAGCAGTACTTC.

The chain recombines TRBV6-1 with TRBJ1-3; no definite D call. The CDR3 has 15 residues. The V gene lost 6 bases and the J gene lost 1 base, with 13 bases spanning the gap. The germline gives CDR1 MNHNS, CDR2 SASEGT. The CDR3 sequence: CASSRERRSGNTIYF. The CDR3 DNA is TGTGCCAGCAGCCGGGAGAGAAGATCTGGAAACACCATATATTTT.

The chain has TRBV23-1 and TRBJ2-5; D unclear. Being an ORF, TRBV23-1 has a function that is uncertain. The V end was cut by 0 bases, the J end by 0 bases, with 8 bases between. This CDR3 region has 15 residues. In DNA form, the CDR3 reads TGCGCCAGCAGTCAATCAATCCAGTACCAAGAGACCCAGTACTTC. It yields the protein CASSQSIQYQETQYF.

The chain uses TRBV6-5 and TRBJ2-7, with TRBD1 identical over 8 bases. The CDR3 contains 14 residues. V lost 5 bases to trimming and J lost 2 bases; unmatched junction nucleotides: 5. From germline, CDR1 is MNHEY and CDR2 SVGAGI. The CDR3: CASSRDRLTYEQYF. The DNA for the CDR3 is TGTGCCAGCAGTCGGGACAGGCTGACCTACGAGCAGTACTTC.

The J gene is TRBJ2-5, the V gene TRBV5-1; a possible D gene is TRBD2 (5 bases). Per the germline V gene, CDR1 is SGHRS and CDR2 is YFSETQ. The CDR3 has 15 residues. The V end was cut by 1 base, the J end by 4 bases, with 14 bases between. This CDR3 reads CASSLSNGVGETQYF. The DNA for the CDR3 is TGCGCCAGCAGCTTGAGTAACGGGGTAGGAGAGACCCAGTACTTC.

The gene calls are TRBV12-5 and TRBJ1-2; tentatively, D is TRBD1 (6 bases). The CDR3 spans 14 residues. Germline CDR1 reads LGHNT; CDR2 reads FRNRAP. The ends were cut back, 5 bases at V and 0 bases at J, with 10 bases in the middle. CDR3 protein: CASGRDRTNYGYTF. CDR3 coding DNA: TGTGCTAGTGGTCGAGACAGGACTAACTATGGCTACACCTTC.

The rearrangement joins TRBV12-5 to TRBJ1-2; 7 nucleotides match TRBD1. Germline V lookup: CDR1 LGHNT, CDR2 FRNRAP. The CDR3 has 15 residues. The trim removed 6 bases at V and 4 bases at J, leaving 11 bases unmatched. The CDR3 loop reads CASGTGNVYGYGYTF. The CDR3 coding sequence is TGTGCTAGTGGGACAGGGAATGTTTATGGCTATGGCTACACCTTC.

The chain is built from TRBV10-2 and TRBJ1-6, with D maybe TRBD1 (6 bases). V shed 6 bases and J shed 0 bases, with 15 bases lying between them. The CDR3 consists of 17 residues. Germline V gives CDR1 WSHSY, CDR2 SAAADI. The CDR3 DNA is TGCGCCAGCAGCAAAACCACAGGGAGCTCCTATAATTCACCCCTCCACTTT. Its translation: CASSKTTGSSYNSPLHF.

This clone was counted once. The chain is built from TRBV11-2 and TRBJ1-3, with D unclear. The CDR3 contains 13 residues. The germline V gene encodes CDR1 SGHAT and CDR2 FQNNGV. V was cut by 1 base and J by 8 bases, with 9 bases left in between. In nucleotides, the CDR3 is TGTGCCAGCAGCTTAGGGGCCGGTGACACCATATATTTT. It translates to CASSLGAGDTIYF.

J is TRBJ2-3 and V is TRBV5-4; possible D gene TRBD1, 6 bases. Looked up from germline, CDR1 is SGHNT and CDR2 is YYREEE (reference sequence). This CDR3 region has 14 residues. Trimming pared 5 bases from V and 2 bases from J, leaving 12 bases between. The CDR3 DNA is TGTGCCAGCAGACAGGGCCTCATCACAGATACGCAGTATTTT. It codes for CASRQGLITDTQYF.

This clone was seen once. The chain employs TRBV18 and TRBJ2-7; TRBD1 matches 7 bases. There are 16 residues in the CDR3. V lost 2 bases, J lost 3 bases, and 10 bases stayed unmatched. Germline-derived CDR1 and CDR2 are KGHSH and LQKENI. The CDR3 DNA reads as TGTGCCAGCTCACCAGGGTTAAGGGGGCGCTTCTACGAGCAGTACTTC. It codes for CASSPGLRGRFYEQYF.

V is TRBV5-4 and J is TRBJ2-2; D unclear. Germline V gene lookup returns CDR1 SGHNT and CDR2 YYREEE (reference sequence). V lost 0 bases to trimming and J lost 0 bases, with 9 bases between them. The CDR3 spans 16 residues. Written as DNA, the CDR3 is TGTGCCAGCAGCTTGGAGGCGGTGTCGAACACCGGGGAGCTGTTTTTT. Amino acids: CASSLEAVSNTGELFF. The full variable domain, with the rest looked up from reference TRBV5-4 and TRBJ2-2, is ETGVTQSPTHLIKTRGQQVTLRCSSQSGHNTVSWYQQALGQGPQFIFQYYREEENGRGNFPPRFSGLQFPNYSSELNVNALELDDSALYLCASSLEAVSNTGELFFGEGSRLTVL.

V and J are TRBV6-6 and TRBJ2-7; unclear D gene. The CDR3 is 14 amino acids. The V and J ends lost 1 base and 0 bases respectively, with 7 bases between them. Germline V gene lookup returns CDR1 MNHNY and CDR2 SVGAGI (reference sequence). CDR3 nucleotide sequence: TGTGCCAGCAGTTACTACATTGGCTCCTACGAGCAGTACTTC. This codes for CASSYYIGSYEQYF.

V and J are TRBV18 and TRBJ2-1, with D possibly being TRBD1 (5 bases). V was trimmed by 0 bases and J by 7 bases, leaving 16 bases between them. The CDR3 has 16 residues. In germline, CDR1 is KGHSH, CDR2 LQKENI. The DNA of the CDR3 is TGTGCCAGCTCACCACCGAGGACACCCTTTGGTAATGAGCAGTTCTTC. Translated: CASSPPRTPFGNEQFF.

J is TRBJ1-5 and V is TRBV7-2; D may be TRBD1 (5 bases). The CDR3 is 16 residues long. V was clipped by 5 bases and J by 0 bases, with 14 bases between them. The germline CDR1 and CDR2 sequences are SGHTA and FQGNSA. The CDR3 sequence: CASSAGFGYSNQPQHF. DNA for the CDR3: TGTGCCAGCAGCGCAGGGTTTGGATATAGCAATCAGCCCCAGCATTTT. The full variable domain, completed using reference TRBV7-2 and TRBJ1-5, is GAGVSQSPSNKVTEKGKDVELRCDPISGHTALYWYRQSLGQGLEFLIYFQGNSAPDKSGLPSDRFSAERTGGSVSTLTIQRTQQEDSAVYLCASSAGFGYSNQPQHFGDGTRLSIL.

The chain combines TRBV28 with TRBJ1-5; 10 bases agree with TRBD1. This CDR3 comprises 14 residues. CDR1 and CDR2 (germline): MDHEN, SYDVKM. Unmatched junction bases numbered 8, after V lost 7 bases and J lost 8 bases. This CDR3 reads CASKPGQGREPQHF. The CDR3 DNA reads TGTGCCAGCAAGCCGGGACAGGGGAGAGAGCCCCAGCATTTT.

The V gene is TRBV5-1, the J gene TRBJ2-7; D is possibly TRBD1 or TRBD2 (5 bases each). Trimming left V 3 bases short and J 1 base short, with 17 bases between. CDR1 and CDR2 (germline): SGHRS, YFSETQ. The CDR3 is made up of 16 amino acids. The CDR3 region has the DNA TGCGCCAGCAGCTCGGTGGGGACGGACGATTCCTACGAGCAGTACTTC. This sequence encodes CASSSVGTDDSYEQYF.

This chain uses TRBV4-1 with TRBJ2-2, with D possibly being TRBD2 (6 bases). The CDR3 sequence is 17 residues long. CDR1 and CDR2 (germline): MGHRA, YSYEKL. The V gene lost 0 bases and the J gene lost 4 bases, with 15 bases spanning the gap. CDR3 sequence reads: CASSQDRIAGGTGELFF. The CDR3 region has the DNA TGCGCCAGCAGCCAAGATCGAATCGCCGGGGGCACCGGGGAGCTGTTTTTT.

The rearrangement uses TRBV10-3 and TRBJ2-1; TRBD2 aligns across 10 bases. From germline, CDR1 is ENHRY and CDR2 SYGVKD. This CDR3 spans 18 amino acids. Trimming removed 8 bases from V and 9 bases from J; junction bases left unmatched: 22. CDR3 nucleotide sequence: TGTGCCATCCCCCTAGGGTCTGATGTAGCGGGGGGCTCGGGTGAGCAGTTCTTC. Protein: CAIPLGSDVAGGSGEQFF.

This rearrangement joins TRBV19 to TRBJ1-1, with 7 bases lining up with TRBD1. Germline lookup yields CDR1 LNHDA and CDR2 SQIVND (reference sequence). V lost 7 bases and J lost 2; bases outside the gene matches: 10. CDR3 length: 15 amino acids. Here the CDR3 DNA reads TGTGCCAGTACCCGATTGGGACAGAAAAACACTGAAGCTTTCTTT. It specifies CASTRLGQKNTEAFF.

The CDR3 DNA reads as TGTGCCAGCAGTTCTTCCCCGGGGAGGCGGGGGGGCTACAATGAGCAGTTCTTC. It translates to CASSSSPGRRGGYNEQFF. The chain is built from TRBV7-2 and TRBJ2-1; 9 bases agree with TRBD2. Germline V lookup: CDR1 SGHTA, CDR2 FQGNSA. The junction had 15 bases not matched to a gene; V was cut back by 6 bases and J by 3 bases. There are 18 residues in the CDR3.

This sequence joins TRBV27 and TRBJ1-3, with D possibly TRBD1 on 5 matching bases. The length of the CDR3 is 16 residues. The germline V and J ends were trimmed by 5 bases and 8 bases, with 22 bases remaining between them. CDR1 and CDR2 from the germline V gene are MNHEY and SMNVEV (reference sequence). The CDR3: CASSGGLALGGHTIYF. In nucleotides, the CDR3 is TGTGCCAGCAGTGGGGGACTGGCCCTGGGCGGACACACCATATATTTT.

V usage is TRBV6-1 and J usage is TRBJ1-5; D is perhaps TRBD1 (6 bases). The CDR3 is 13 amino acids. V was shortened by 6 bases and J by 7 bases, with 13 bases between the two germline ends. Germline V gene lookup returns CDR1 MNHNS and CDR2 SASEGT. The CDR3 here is CASSRGEGQPQHF. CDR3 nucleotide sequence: TGTGCCAGCAGCAGGGGAGAGGGGCAGCCCCAGCATTTT.

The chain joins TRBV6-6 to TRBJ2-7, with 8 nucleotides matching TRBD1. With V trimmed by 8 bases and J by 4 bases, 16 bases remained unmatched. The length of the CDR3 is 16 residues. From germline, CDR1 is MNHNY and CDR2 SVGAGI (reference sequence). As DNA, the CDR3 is TGTGCCAGCGGGACAGGAAATAGCCTAGGGGGGTACGAGCAGTACTTC. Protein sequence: CASGTGNSLGGYEQYF.

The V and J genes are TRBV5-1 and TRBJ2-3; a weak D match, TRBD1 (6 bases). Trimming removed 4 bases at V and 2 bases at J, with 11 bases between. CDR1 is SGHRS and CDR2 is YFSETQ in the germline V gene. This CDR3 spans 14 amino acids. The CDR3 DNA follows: TGCGCCAGCAGCGGGGGCCAATCCACAGATACGCAGTATTTT. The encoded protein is CASSGGQSTDTQYF.

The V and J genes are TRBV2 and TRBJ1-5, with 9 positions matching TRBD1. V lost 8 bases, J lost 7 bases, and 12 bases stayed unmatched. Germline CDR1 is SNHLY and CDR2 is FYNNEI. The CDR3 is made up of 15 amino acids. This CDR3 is CASQIRQGDGQPQHF. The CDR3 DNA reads TGTGCCAGCCAAATAAGACAGGGGGATGGACAGCCCCAGCATTTT.

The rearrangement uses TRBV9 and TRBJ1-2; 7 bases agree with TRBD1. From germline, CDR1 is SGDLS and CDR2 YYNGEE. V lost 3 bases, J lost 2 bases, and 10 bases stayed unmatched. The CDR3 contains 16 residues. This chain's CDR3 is CASSAAGGTANYGYTF. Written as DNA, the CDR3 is TGTGCCAGCAGCGCGGCCGGCGGGACAGCCAACTATGGCTACACCTTC.

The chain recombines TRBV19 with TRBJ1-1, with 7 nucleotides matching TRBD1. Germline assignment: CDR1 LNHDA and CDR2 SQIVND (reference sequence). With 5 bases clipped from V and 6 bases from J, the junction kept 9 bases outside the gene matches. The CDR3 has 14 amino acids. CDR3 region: CASSHRGEQAEAFF. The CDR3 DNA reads TGTGCCAGTAGTCACAGGGGAGAACAGGCTGAAGCTTTCTTT.

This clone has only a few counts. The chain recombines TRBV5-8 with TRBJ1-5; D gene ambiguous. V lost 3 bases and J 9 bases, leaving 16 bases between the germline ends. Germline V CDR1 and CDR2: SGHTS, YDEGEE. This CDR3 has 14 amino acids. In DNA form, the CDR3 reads TGTGCCAGCAGCTCCACGGAATATTACGGGCCCCAGCATTTT. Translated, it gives CASSSTEYYGPQHF.